This entry concerns a single T cell receptor (beta chain). Its antigen is undetermined. The data derive from a study of STAT3 mutations in large granular lymphocyte leukemia. Here immunoSEQ multiplex PCR was the method, and the copy in TCRdb shows in-frame clones only, minus some. The table includes about 9,100 clones, about 92% detected once. Study findings and constraints: In some patients, a small highly pathogenic clone possibly went undetected. At least one immunodominant TCR beta clonotype appeared in every T-cell large granular lymphocyte leukemia patient. Clonal expansion was inferred from samples taken at other timepoints. In about 30% of the 18 patients, new TCR clonotypes emerged after therapy.

Germline V lookup: CDR1 SGHNT, CDR2 YYREEE (reference sequence). The CDR3 totals 16 residues. V gave up 4 bases and J gave up 5 bases; unmatched junction bases: 5. The sequencing input was peripheral blood mononuclear cells. This chain connects TRBV5-4 to TRBJ2-5; 16 bases are a match to TRBD2. The source of this sequence is a man between 60 and 75 years old with T-cell large granular lymphocyte leukemia. Some clones in this sample may be carry-over from other donors' samples. The CDR3 loop is CASSPGLAGGLETQYF. The CDR3 bases are TGTGCCAGCAGCCCGGGACTAGCGGGAGGGTTGGAGACCCAGTACTTC.